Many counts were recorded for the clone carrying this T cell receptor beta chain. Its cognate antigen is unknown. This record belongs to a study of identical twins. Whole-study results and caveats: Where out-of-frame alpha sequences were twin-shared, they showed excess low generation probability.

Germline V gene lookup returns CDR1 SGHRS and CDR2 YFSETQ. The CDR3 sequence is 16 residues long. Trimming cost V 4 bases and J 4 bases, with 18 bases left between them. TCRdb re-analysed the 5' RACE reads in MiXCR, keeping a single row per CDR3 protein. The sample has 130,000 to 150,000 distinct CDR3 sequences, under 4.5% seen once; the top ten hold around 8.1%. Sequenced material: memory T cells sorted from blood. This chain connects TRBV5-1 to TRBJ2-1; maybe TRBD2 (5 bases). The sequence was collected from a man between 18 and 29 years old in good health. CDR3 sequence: CASSLVGSLTYNEQFF. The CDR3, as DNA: TGCGCCAGCAGCCTAGTGGGGAGTCTCACTTACAATGAGCAGTTCTTC.